This T cell receptor beta chain was captured in a study of cytomegalovirus exposure and HLA in healthy donors. The overall study: Researchers found that roughly 81% of over 350 genotyped donors fell within the Caucasian-associated ancestry cluster.

Study-wide results and caveats: Analysis was carried out at a later point, and it linked a missense DCLRE1C variant to TCR beta V- and J-gene trimming. Differences between HLA loci emerged in a later analysis of TCR association rates, with DRB1 most and HLA-C fewest.

With regard to this clone: Its specificity is unknown.

Germline CDR1 and CDR2: MGHDK and SYGVNS. This CDR3 has 12 residues. V lost 5 bases and J lost 1, with 5 bases in between. The PCR contained 60 Vbeta and 13 Jbeta primers. Clones were read by immunoSEQ multiplex PCR, and TCRdb kept only the in-frame ones, dropping some. This sample has roughly 180,000 clones, with under 9.5% found just once. This receptor was taken from a woman aged 25-40 years in good health and CMV-seropositive. Sequenced: PBMCs. This chain joins TRBV25-1 and TRBJ1-2; D call uncertain. CDR3 DNA: TGTGCCAGCAGTTCGGGTAACTATGGCTACACCTTC. The encoded protein is CASSSGNYGYTF.